Listed below are T cell receptor beta chains from one sample, sequenced in a study of shared T cell receptors in the human thymus. TCRdb's copy holds only in-frame clones and misses some; the assay was immunoSEQ multiplex PCR. Altogether just under 550,000 clones are present, around 78% being singletons, with the ten largest covering around 0.012%. This same sample was also part of a study on human thymus T cells.

The source material was thymocytes. These receptors came from a boy younger than two with a congenital heart defect. Both conserved end residues are part of each CDR3. The D gene is left open where the match is weak. Rows may omit the clone size; those that give it use once, few, many or a size class.

d_call	cdr3_length	clone_size	j_call	v_call	cdr3_aa
TRBD1	15	once	TRBJ2-7	TRBV7-6	CASSLETGKSYEQYF
TRBD1	15	-	TRBJ2-3	TRBV28	CASSPGQSCTDTQYF
-	12	-	TRBJ1-1	TRBV29-1	CSVGPEDTEAFF
-	14	-	TRBJ1-4	TRBV29-1	CSAPLAGSNEKLFF
-	15	-	TRBJ2-7	TRBV18	CASSLSRRRSYEQYF
TRBD1	14	-	TRBJ2-7	TRBV7-9	CASSMGQGGYEQYF
-	16	once	TRBJ2-3	TRBV5-6	CASSLEAGGSTDTQYF
TRBD1	16	-	TRBJ2-7	TRBV4-2	CASSQAPGQNSYEQYF
TRBD1	17	-	TRBJ1-5	TRBV30	CAWSVREDRGFLGPQHF
-	12	-	TRBJ1-1	TRBV29-1	CSVEVHRDTSFF
TRBD2	16	-	TRBJ2-1	TRBV12-5	CASGSRAGARSNEQFF
-	16	once	TRBJ2-7	TRBV30	CAWSFSGLGRVYEQYF
-	13	few	TRBJ1-1	TRBV27	CASSFGQYTEAFF
TRBD2	16	-	TRBJ2-5	TRBV4-1	CASSQDGREGRETQYF
TRBD1	16	-	TRBJ1-2	TRBV27	CASNPTGEKGNYGYTF
-	18	-	TRBJ1-3	TRBV7-9	CASSSDGLGPRDPNTIYF